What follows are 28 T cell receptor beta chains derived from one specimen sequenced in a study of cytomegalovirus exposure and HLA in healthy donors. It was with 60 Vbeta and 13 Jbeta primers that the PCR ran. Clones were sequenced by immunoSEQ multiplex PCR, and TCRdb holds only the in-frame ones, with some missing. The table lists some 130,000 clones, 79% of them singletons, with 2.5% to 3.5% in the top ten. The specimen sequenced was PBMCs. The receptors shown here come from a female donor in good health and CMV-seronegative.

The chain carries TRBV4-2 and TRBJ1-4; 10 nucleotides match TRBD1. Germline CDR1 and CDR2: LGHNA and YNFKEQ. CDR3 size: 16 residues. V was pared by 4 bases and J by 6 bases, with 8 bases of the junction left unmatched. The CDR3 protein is CASSRRTGTGDEKLFF. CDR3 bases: TGTGCCAGCAGCCGCCGCACCGGGACAGGGGATGAAAAACTGTTTTTT.

In DNA form, the CDR3 reads TGTGCCAGCAGGGGCCCAATAAATGAAAAACTGTTTTTT. As protein: CASRGPINEKLFF. The rearrangement links TRBV27 to TRBJ1-4, with D uncertain. The V and J ends lost 6 bases and 5 bases respectively, with 10 bases between them. Germline loops: CDR1 MNHEY, CDR2 SMNVEV (reference sequence). The CDR3 contains 13 residues.

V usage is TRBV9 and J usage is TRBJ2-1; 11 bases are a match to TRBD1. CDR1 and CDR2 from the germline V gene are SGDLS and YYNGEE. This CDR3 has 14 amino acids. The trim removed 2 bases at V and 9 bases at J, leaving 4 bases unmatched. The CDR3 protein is CASSVGQGDGEQFF. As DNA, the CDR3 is TGTGCCAGCAGCGTGGGACAGGGGGACGGTGAGCAGTTCTTC.

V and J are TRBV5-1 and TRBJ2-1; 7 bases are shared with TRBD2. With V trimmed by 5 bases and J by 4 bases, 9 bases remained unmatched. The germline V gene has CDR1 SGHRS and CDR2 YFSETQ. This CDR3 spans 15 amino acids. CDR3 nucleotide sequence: TGCGCCAGCAGTCTCCCTTGGGGAGGGTACAATGAGCAGTTCTTC. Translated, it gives CASSLPWGGYNEQFF. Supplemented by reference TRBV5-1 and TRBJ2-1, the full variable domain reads KAGVTQTPRYLIKTRGQQVTLSCSPISGHRSVSWYQQTPGQGLQFLFEYFSETQRNKGNFPGRFSGRQFSNSRSEMNVSTLELGDSALYLCASSLPWGGYNEQFFGPGTRLTVL.

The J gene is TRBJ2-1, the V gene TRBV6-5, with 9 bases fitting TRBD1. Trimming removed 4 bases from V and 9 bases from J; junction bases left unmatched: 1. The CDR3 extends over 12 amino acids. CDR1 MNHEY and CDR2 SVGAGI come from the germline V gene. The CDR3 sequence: CASSSTGGEQFF. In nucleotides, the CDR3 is TGTGCCAGCAGTTCGACAGGGGGTGAGCAGTTCTTC.

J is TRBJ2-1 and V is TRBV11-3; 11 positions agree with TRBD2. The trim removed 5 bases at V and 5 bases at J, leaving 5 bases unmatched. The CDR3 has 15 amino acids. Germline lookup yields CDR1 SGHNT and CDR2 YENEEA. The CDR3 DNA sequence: TGTGCCAGCAGCACAACGGGACTAGCGGACAATGAGCAGTTCTTC. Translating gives CASSTTGLADNEQFF. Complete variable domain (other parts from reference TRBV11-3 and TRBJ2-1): EAGVVQSPRYKIIEKKQPVAFWCNPISGHNTLYWYLQNLGQGPELLIRYENEEAVDDSQLPKDRFSAERLKGVDSTLKIQPAELGDSAVYLCASSTTGLADNEQFFGPGTRLTVL.

The CDR3: CASRAGPVNEQFF. CDR3 bases: TGTGCCAGTAGGGCGGGTCCCGTCAATGAGCAGTTCTTC. This chain links TRBV19 with TRBJ2-1; possible D gene TRBD2, 5 bases. Trimming removed 6 bases from V and 6 bases from J, with 12 bases in between. The germline CDR1 and CDR2 sequences are LNHDA and SQIVND (reference sequence). There are 13 residues in the CDR3. The whole variable domain, remainder taken from reference TRBV19 and TRBJ2-1, is DGGITQSPKYLFRKEGQNVTLSCEQNLNHDAMYWYRQDPGQGLRLIYYSQIVNDFQKGDIAEGYSVSREKKESFPLTVTSAQKNPTAFYLCASRAGPVNEQFFGPGTRLTVL.

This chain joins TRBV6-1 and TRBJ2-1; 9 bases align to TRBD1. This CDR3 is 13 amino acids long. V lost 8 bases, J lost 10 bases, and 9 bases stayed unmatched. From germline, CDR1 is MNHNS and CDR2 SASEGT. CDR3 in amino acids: CASGHRGRNEQFF. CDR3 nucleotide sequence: TGTGCCAGCGGGCACAGGGGGCGCAACGAGCAGTTCTTC.

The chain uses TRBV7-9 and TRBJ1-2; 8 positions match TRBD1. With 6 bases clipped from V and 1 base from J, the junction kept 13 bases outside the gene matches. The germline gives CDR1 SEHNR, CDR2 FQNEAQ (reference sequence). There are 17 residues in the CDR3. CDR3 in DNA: TGTGCCAGCAGTCCGGACAGGGTGGTAGGAATTAACTATGGCTACACCTTC. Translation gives CASSPDRVVGINYGYTF.

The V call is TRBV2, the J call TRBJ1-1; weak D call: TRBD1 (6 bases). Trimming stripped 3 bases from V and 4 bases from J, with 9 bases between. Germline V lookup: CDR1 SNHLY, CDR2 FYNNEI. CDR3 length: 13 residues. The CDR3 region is CASSDRGVTEAFF. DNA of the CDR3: TGTGCCAGCAGTGACAGGGGAGTCACTGAAGCTTTCTTT.

This chain's CDR3 is CSVQGRGHQETQYF. CDR3 sequence (DNA): TGCAGCGTGCAGGGGAGAGGGCACCAAGAGACCCAGTACTTC. The chain joins TRBV29-1 to TRBJ2-5; D possibly corresponds to TRBD1 (6 bases). Trimming pared 6 bases from V and 0 bases from J, leaving 14 bases between. This CDR3 spans 14 amino acids. Germline CDR1 and CDR2: SQVTM and ANQGSEA.

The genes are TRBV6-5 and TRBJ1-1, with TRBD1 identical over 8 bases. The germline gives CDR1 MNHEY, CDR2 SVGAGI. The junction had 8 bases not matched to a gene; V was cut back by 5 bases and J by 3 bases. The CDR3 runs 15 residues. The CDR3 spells CASSSFDRGYTEAFF. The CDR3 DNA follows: TGTGCCAGCAGTAGCTTCGACAGGGGATACACTGAAGCTTTCTTT.

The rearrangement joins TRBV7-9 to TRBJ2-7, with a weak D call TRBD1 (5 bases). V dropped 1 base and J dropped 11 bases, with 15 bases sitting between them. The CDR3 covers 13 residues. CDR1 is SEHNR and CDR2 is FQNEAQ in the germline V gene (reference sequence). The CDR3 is CASSLVSGAVKYF. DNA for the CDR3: TGTGCCAGCAGCTTAGTCAGTGGGGCGGTGAAGTACTTC.

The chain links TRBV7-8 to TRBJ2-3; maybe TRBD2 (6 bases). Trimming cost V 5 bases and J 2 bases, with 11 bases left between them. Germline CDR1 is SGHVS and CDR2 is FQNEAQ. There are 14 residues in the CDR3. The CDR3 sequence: CASSRDSATDTQYF. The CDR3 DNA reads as TGTGCCAGCAGCCGGGACTCGGCCACAGATACGCAGTATTTT.

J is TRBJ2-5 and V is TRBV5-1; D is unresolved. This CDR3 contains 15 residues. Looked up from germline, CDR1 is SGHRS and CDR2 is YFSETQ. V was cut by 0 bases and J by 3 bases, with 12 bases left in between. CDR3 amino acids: CASSLGQTPKETQYF. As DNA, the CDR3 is TGCGCCAGCAGCTTGGGGCAGACTCCGAAAGAGACCCAGTACTTC. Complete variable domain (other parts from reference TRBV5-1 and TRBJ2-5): KAGVTQTPRYLIKTRGQQVTLSCSPISGHRSVSWYQQTPGQGLQFLFEYFSETQRNKGNFPGRFSGRQFSNSRSEMNVSTLELGDSALYLCASSLGQTPKETQYFGPGTRLLVL.

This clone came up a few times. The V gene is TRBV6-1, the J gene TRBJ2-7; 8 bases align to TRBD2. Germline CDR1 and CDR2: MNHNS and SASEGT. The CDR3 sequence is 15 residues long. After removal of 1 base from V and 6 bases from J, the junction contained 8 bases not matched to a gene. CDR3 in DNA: TGTGCCAGCAGTGAAGATCCGGGAGGGGCCGGCGAGCAGTACTTC. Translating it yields CASSEDPGGAGEQYF.

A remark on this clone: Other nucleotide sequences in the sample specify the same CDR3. In DNA, the CDR3 is TGTGCCAGCAGCTTGGGAGTAAGCTATGGCTACACCTTC. Translation gives CASSLGVSYGYTF. The rearrangement uses TRBV7-2 and TRBJ1-2; D is undetermined. The CDR3 has 13 residues. Germline CDR1 reads SGHTA; CDR2 reads FQGNSA. The V end lost 3 bases, the J end lost 4 bases, and 9 bases lay between the germline ends.

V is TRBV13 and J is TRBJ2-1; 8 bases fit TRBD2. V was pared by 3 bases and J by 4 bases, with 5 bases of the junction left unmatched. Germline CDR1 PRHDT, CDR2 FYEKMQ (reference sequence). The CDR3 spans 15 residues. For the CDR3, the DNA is TGTGCCAGCAGCTTGGGGCTAGCGGGTTACAATGAGCAGTTCTTC. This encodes CASSLGLAGYNEQFF. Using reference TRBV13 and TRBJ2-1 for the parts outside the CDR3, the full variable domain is AAGVIQSPRHLIKEKRETATLKCYPIPRHDTVYWYQQGPGQDPQFLISFYEKMQSDKGSIPDRFSAQQFSDYHSELNMSSLELGDSALYFCASSLGLAGYNEQFFGPGTRLTVL.

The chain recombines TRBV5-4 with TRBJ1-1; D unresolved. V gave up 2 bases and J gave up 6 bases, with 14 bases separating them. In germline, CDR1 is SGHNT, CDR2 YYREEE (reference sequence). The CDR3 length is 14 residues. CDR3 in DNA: TGTGCCAGCAGCTTAGAGGGTTCGGACGCTGAAGCTTTCTTT. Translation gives CASSLEGSDAEAFF.

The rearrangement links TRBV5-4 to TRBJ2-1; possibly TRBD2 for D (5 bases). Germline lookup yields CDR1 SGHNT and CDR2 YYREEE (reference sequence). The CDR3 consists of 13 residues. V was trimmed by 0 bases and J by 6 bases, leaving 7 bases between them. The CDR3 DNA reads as TGTGCCAGCAGCTTGGGTGGGAGCAATGAGCAGTTCTTC. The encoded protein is CASSLGGSNEQFF.

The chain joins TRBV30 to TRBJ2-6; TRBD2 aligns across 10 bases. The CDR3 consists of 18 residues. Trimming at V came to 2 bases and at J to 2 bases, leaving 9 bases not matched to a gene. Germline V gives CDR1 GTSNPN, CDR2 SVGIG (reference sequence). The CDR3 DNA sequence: TGTGCCTGGAGTAACGTGGGTCTAGCGGGGGCTGGGGCCAACGTCCTGACTTTC. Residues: CAWSNVGLAGAGANVLTF.

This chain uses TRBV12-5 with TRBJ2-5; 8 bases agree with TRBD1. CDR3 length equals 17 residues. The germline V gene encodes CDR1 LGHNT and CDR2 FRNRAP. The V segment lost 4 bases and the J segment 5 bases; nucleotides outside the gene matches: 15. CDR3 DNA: TGTGCTAGTGGTTCACCCCCAGGGGGCGCAAAGCCGGAGACCCAGTACTTC. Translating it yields CASGSPPGGAKPETQYF.

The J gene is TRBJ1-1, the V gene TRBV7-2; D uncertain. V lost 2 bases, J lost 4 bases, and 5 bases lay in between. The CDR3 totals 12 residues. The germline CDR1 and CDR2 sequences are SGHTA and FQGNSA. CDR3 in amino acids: CASSLIATEAFF. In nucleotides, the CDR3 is TGTGCCAGCAGCTTAATAGCCACTGAAGCTTTCTTT.

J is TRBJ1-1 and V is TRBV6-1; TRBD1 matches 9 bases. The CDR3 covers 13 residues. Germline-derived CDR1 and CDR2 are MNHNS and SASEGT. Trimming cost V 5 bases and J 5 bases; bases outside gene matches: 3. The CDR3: CASSQTGGTEAFF. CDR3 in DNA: TGTGCCAGCAGTCAGACAGGGGGAACTGAAGCTTTCTTT.

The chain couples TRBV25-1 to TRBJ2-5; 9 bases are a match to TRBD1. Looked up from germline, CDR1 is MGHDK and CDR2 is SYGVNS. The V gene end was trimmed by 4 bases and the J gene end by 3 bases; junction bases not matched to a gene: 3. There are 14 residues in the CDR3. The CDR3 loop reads CASSGGQGEETQYF. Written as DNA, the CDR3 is TGTGCCAGCAGTGGGGGACAGGGCGAAGAGACCCAGTACTTC.

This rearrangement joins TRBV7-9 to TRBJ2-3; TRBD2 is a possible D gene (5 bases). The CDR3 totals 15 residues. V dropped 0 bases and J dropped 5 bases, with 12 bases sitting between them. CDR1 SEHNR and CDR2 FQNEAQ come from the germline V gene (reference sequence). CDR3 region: CASSLAAFAGDTQYF. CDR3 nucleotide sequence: TGTGCCAGCAGCTTAGCGGCCTTCGCGGGAGATACGCAGTATTTT.

CDR3 nucleotides: TGTGCCATCAGCAATTTCCGGGACAGCTCTCTTGGGGGCTACACCTTC. Its protein is CAISNFRDSSLGGYTF. The V call is TRBV10-3, the J call TRBJ1-2, with 7 bases aligning to TRBD1. Unmatched junction bases numbered 18, after V lost 6 bases and J lost 8 bases. Germline V gene lookup returns CDR1 ENHRY and CDR2 SYGVKD. The CDR3 runs to 16 residues.

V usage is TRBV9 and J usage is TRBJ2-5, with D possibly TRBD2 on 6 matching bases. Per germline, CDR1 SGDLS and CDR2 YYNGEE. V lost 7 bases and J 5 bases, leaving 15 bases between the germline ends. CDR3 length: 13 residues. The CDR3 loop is CASGSGPWETQYF. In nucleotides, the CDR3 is TGTGCCAGCGGGAGCGGGCCTTGGGAGACCCAGTACTTC.